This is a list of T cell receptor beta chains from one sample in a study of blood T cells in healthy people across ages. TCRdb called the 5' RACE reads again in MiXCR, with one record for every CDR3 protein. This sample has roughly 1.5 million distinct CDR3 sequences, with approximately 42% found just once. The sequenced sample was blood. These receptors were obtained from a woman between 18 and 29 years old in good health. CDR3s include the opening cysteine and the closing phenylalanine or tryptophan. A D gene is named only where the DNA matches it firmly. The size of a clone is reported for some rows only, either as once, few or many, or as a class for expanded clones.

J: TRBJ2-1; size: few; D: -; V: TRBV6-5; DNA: TGTGCCAGCAGTGGCCGAACAGGGAAAGAGCAGTTCTTC; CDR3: CASSGRTGKEQFF
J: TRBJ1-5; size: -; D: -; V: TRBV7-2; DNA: TGTGCCAGCAGCCCACTCGCCAGGGACTCCTATCAGCCCCAGCATTTT; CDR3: CASSPLARDSYQPQHF
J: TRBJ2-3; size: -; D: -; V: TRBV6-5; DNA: TGTGCCAGCACCAACTCAGGACGTAGCACAGATACGCAGTATTTT; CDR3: CASTNSGRSTDTQYF
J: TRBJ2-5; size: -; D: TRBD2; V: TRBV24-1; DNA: TGTGCCACCAGTGATGATGGACTAGGGGCCCAAGAGACCCAGTACTTC; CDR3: CATSDDGLGAQETQYF
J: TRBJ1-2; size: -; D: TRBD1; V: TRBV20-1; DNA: TGCAGTGCCTTCCCAGGGGGCTTCTATGGCTACACCTTC; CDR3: CSAFPGGFYGYTF
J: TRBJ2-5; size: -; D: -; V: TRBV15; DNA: TGTGCCACCAGCAGAGATTATATAACGGCCCAAGAGACCCAGTACTTC; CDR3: CATSRDYITAQETQYF
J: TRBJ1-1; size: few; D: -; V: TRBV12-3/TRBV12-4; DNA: TGTGCCAGCAAGGTGGAGTCTGAAGCTTTCTTT; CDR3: CASKVESEAFF
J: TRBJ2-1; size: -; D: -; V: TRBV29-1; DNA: TGCAGCGTTGAAGTGCTGGGGCCCCACAACAATGAGCAGTTCTTC; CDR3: CSVEVLGPHNNEQFF
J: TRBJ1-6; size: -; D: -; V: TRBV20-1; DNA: TGCAGTGCTTTGGACAGTTTGTTGGATTCACCCCTCCACTTT; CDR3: CSALDSLLDSPLHF
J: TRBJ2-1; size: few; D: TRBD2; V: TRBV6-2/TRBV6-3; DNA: TGTGCCAGCAGTTACCCTACTAGCGGGGTCAGGCCTGGTAATGAGCAGTTCTTC; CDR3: CASSYPTSGVRPGNEQFF
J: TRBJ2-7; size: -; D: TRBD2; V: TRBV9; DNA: TGTGCCAGCAGCAAGAGGAGCGGGGGGGCCTTATACGAGCAGTACTTC; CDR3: CASSKRSGGALYEQYF
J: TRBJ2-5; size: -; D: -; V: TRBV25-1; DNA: TGTGCCAGCAGTGAGGGAACTAGACCCAGGCAGTACTTC; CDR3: CASSEGTRPRQYF
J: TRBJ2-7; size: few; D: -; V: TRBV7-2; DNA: TGTGCCAGCAGCGCGCAACAGGGAGGCTATGAGCAGTACTTC; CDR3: CASSAQQGGYEQYF
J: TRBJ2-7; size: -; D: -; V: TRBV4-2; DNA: TGTGCCAGCAGCCAAGGAACCGGGACGGCCTACGAGCAGTACTTC; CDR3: CASSQGTGTAYEQYF
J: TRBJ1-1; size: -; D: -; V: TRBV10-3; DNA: TGTGCCATCAGTGAGCAGTCTGGGGGGCGCGGGACTGAAGCTTTCTTT; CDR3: CAISEQSGGRGTEAFF